The source of this TCR beta chain is a study of cytomegalovirus exposure and HLA in healthy donors. Whole-study results and caveats: Cytomegalovirus association was assigned to under 200 TCR beta chains. In vitro, a few CMV-associated chains proved specific for CMV antigens. First-cohort TCR clusters tended to co-occur in the approximately 110 validation repertoires, a later analysis found. The dataset shows that most TCR sequences were rare, while some public TCRs occurred in many donors.

Germline assignment: CDR1 SGHDT and CDR2 YYEEEE. V dropped 3 bases and J dropped 8; count of bases not matched to a gene: 7. There are 14 residues in the CDR3. The protocol was immunoSEQ multiplex PCR, while the TCRdb copy is restricted to in-frame clones and leaves out a portion. The sample yields some 180,000 clones, 80% to 90% seen once. This clone has more than one count but fewer than ten. Its antigen is still unknown. The sequence was obtained from a woman younger than 45 in good health and CMV-seronegative. The genes are TRBV5-6 and TRBJ1-2, with 10 bases fitting TRBD1. Sequencing used PBMCs. CDR3 sequence reads: CASSSSGQGYGYTF. DNA for the CDR3: TGTGCCAGCAGCTCCTCGGGACAGGGGTACGGCTACACCTTC.